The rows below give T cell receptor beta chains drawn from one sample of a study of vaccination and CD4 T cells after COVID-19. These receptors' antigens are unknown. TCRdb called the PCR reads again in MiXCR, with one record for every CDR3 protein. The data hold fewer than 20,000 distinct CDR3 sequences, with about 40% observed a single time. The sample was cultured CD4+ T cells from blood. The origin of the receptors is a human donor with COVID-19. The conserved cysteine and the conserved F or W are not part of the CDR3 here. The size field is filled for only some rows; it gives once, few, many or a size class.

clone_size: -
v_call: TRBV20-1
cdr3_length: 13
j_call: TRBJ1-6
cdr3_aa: SAGGLGGGNSPLH

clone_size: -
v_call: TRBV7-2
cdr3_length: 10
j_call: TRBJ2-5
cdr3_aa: ASSLAYETQY

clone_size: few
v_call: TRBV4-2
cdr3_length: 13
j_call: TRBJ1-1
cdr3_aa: ASSPPGGWETEAF

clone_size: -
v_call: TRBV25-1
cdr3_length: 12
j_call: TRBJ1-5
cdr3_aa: ASSKTGRGQPQH

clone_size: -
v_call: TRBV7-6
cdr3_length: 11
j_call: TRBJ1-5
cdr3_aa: ASTPEGNQPQH

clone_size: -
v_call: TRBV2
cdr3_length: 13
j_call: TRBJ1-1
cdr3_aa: ASSESRGGDAEAF

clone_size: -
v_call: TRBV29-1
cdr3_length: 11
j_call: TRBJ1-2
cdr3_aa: SAAGQGGHGYT

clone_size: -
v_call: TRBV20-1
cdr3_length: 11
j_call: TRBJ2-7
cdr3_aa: SARHGNRYEQY

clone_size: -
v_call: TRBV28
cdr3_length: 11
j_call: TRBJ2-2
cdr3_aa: ASSAGVPGELF

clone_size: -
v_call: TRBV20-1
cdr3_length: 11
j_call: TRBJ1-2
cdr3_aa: SALTGFNYGYT

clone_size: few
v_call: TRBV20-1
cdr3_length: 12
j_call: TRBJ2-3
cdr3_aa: SARRGVSTDTQY

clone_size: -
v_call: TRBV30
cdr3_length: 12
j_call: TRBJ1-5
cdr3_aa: AWSLGRINQPQH

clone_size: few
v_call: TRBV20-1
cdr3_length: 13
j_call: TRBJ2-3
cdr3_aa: SASSLAGGTDTQY

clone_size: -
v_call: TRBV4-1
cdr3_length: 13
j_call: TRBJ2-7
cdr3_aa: ASSQGPGSSYEQY

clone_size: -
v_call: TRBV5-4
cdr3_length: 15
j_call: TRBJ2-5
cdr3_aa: ASSGGTSGGRGETQY

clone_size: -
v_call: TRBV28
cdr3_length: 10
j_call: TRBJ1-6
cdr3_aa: ASRVGNSPLH

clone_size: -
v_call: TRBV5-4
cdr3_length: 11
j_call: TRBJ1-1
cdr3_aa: ASTVRGRAEAF

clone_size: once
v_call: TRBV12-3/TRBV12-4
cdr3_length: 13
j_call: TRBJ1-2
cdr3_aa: ASSLTRSPGDGYT

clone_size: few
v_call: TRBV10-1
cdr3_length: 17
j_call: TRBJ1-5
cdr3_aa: ASSDQFGRGSMDNQPQH

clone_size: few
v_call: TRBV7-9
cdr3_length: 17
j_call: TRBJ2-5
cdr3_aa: ASNRAKGGFSPLTETQY

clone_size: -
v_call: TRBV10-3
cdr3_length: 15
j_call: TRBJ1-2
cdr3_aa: AISGRTGHQGDYGYT

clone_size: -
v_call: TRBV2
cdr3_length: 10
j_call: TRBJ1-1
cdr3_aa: ASSDSDYEAF

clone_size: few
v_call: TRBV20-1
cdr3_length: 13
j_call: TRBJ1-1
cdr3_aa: SAPSPRGGNTEAF

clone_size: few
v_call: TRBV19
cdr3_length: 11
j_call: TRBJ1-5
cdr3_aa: ASSTDRAQPQH

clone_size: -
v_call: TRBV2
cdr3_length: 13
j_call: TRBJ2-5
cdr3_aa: ASSARGQRGETQY

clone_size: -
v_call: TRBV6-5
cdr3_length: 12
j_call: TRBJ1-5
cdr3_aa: ASSYSQGNQPQH

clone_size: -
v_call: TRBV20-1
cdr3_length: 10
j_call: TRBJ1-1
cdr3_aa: SARNPPTEAF

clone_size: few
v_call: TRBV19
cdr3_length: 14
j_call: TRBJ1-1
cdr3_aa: ASSIGHRILNTEAF

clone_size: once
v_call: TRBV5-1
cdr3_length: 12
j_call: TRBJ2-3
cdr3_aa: ASSGGGEGDTQY

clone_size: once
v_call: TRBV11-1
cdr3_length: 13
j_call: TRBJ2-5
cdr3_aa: ASSLDSSGGETQY

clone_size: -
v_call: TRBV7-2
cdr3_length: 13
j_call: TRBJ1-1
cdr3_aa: ASSLALQAGTEAF

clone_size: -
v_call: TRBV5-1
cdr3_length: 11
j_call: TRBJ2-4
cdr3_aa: ASSLDRKNIQY

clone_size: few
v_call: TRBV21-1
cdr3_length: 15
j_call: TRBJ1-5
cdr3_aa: ASRSRQGAPSNQPQH

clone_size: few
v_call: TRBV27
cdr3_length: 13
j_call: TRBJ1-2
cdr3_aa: ASSSQGARNYGYT

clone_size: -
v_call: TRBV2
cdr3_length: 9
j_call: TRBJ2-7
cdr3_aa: ASSGPYEQY

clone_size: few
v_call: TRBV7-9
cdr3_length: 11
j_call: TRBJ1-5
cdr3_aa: ASSPLGDQPQH

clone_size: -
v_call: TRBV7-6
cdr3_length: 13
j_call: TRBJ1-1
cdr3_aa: ASSPTDRGSTEAF